One and the same sample provided the 31 T cell receptor beta chains below, sequenced in a study of blood T cell repertoires in COVID-19. The assay was immunoSEQ multiplex PCR, and TCRdb's table has in-frame clones only and misses some. The table records around 100,000 clones, more than 75% of them present only once. Sequences were obtained from peripheral blood. Receptors were obtained from a man aged 25-45 years in a cohort sampled during active COVID-19.

This clone is a singleton in its sample. The gene calls are TRBV7-8 and TRBJ1-3, with a tentative D call TRBD1 (5 bases). The CDR3 is 14 amino acids. Germline CDR1 is SGHVS and CDR2 is FQNEAQ. V was pared by 2 bases and J by 4 bases, with 9 bases between. The CDR3 DNA is TGTGCCAGCAGCTTACGGCGGGGGGGAAACACCATATATTTT. Its translation: CASSLRRGGNTIYF.

The CDR3 DNA reads as TGTGCCAGCAGCCACGGCGGGAGTAGGGCCAACGTCCTGACTTTC. It specifies CASSHGGSRANVLTF. V usage is TRBV14 and J usage is TRBJ2-6; 7 bases map to TRBD2. The CDR3 consists of 15 residues. The junction had 4 bases not matched to a gene; V was cut back by 3 bases and J by 5 bases. CDR1 is SGHDN and CDR2 is FVKESK in the germline V gene.

The chain recombines TRBV6-5 with TRBJ2-3; 11 bases match TRBD2. This CDR3 spans 15 amino acids. Germline trimming cut 7 bases from V and 0 bases from J; bases unmatched to any gene: 3. Germline lookup yields CDR1 MNHEY and CDR2 SVGAGI. The CDR3 bases are TGTGCCAGCACGGGACTAGCGGTTAGCACAGATACGCAGTATTTT. The encoded protein is CASTGLAVSTDTQYF.

The chain has TRBV5-1 and TRBJ2-1; D is perhaps TRBD2 (7 bases). The V end was cut by 0 bases, the J end by 3 bases, with 10 bases between. CDR3 length: 15 residues. CDR1 and CDR2 (germline): SGHRS, YFSETQ. The CDR3 is CASSLAGGLYNEQFF. CDR3 nucleotides: TGCGCCAGCAGCTTGGCCGGGGGGCTCTACAATGAGCAGTTCTTC.

Comments on this clone: The sample holds other DNA sequences that translate to the same CDR3. This chain links TRBV3-1 (or the pseudogene TRBV3-2) with TRBJ2-7; perhaps TRBD1 as D (5 bases). The germline V and J ends were trimmed by 5 bases and 1 base, with 9 bases remaining between them. The CDR3 contains 13 residues. Germline V lookup: CDR1 LGHDT, CDR2 YNNKEL (reference sequence). The CDR3 DNA reads TGTGCCAGCAGCAGAACAGGATCCTACGAGCAGTACTTC. It is translated as CASSRTGSYEQYF.

The gene calls are TRBV30 and TRBJ2-1; TRBD1 might be the D (6 bases). V was cut by 2 bases and J by 8 bases, with 10 bases left in between. The germline gives CDR1 GTSNPN, CDR2 SVGIG (reference sequence). This CDR3 contains 12 residues. The CDR3 DNA sequence: TGTGCCTGGAGTCTGGGGGCGGATGAGCAGTTCTTC. This encodes CAWSLGADEQFF.

The chain combines TRBV30 with TRBJ1-4, with D uncertain. The CDR3 runs 14 residues. Between the trimmed V and J ends, which lost 0 bases and 8 bases, there was a span of 13 bases. The V gene's germline CDR1 is GTSNPN and CDR2 SVGIG (reference sequence). The CDR3 DNA reads TGTGCCTGGAGTGTTTCCTCCGGGTTCGAAAAACTGTTTTTT. This gives the protein CAWSVSSGFEKLFF.

CDR3 residues: CAWSVEGRVRRYGYTF. CDR3 nucleotides: TGTGCCTGGAGTGTGGAGGGCAGGGTACGTCGCTACGGCTACACCTTC. The genes are TRBV30 and TRBJ1-2; tentatively, D is TRBD1 (5 bases). Germline V lookup: CDR1 GTSNPN, CDR2 SVGIG (reference sequence). Trimming shortened V by 0 bases and J by 8 bases, and 22 bases separated the two germline ends. The CDR3 length is 16 residues.

The CDR3 coding sequence is TGCGCCAGCAGCCACAAAGCGCCTGTTGCAGATACGCAGTATTTT. Translated: CASSHKAPVADTQYF. The rearrangement joins TRBV5-1 to TRBJ2-3; D is uncertain. This CDR3 contains 15 residues. V lost 4 bases and J lost 4, with 16 bases in between. From germline, CDR1 is SGHRS and CDR2 YFSETQ. Looking up the rest from reference TRBV5-1 and TRBJ2-3 gives the full variable domain: KAGVTQTPRYLIKTRGQQVTLSCSPISGHRSVSWYQQTPGQGLQFLFEYFSETQRNKGNFPGRFSGRQFSNSRSEMNVSTLELGDSALYLCASSHKAPVADTQYFGPGTRLTVL.

The chain has TRBV5-6 and TRBJ2-2; tentative D call: TRBD1 (6 bases). V lost 0 bases and J 7 bases, leaving 16 bases between the germline ends. CDR3 length: 16 amino acids. Germline V gives CDR1 SGHDT, CDR2 YYEEEE. DNA for the CDR3: TGTGCCAGCAGCTTGGGGCCAGGGGTTAGTAACGGGGAGCTGTTTTTT. It encodes CASSLGPGVSNGELFF.

The chain links TRBV19 to TRBJ2-7, with D perhaps matching TRBD2 (5 bases). This CDR3 contains 13 residues. Germline values: CDR1 LNHDA, CDR2 SQIVND (reference sequence). Trimming shortened V by 3 bases and J by 2 bases, and 8 bases separated the two germline ends. CDR3 DNA: TGTGCCAGTAGTATTAGTAGCGCCTACGAGCAGTACTTC. It specifies CASSISSAYEQYF.

The V call is TRBV3-1 (or the pseudogene TRBV3-2), the J call TRBJ2-7; 10 nucleotides line up with TRBD2. Germline CDR1 reads LGHDT; CDR2 reads YNNKEL (reference sequence). V lost 0 bases and J lost 2; bases outside the gene matches: 1. This CDR3 contains 15 residues. The CDR3 is CASSQELAGAYEQYF. CDR3 DNA: TGTGCCAGCAGCCAAGAGCTAGCGGGGGCCTACGAGCAGTACTTC.

The chain carries TRBV5-1 and TRBJ2-7; 12 bases fit TRBD1. Germline CDR1 and CDR2: SGHRS and YFSETQ. J lost 5 bases, V lost 4 bases, and 10 bases had no gene match. The CDR3 has 16 residues. CDR3 DNA: TGCGCCAGCAGCCTCACCGGGACAGGGGGCATCGACGAGCAGTACTTC. Its protein is CASSLTGTGGIDEQYF.

The rearrangement joins TRBV19 to TRBJ2-2; TRBD1 aligns across 7 bases. Germline V lookup: CDR1 LNHDA, CDR2 SQIVND (reference sequence). This CDR3 spans 13 amino acids. Trimming cost V 5 bases and J 6 bases; bases outside gene matches: 3. DNA of the CDR3: TGTGCCAGTAGTGAAACAGGGGCCGGGGAGCTGTTTTTT. Protein sequence: CASSETGAGELFF.

The chain combines TRBV2 with TRBJ1-2; D is possibly TRBD1 (5 bases). The CDR3 has 14 amino acids. Looked up from germline, CDR1 is SNHLY and CDR2 is FYNNEI. Between the trimmed V and J ends, which lost 1 base and 5 bases, there was a span of 11 bases. CDR3 bases: TGTGCCAGCAGTGAAGGTCAGGGTCGGTATGGCTACACCTTC. It encodes CASSEGQGRYGYTF.

V is TRBV4-1 and J is TRBJ2-6; 7 bases agree with TRBD1. Germline CDR1 MGHRA, CDR2 YSYEKL. With 8 bases clipped from V and 0 bases from J, the junction kept 16 bases outside the gene matches. The CDR3 loop spans 19 amino acids. CDR3 loop: CASLPEGGPPSSGANVLTF. DNA of the CDR3: TGCGCCAGCCTCCCCGAAGGGGGCCCTCCAAGCTCTGGGGCCAACGTCCTGACTTTC.

The CDR3 reads CASSSRAPGNEQFF. Here the CDR3 DNA reads TGTGCCAGCTCGAGCAGGGCCCCGGGCAATGAGCAGTTCTTC. J is TRBJ2-1 and V is TRBV6-5; weak D call: TRBD1 (5 bases). The CDR3 length is 14 residues. Trimming shortened V by 8 bases and J by 6 bases, and 17 bases separated the two germline ends. The V gene's germline CDR1 is MNHEY and CDR2 SVGAGI.

The V call is TRBV15, the J call TRBJ1-6; D is undetermined. V lost 0 bases and J 6 bases, leaving 6 bases between the germline ends. The CDR3 runs to 14 residues. The germline V gene encodes CDR1 LNHNV and CDR2 YYDKDF (reference sequence). The CDR3 here is CATSRDIGNSPLHF. The CDR3, as DNA: TGTGCCACCAGCAGAGATATCGGTAATTCACCCCTCCACTTT. Variable domain in full (rest from reference TRBV15 and TRBJ1-6): DAMVIQNPRYQVTQFGKPVTLSCSQTLNHNVMYWYQQKSSQAPKLLFHYYDKDFNNEADTPDNFQSRRPNTSFCFLDIRSPGLGDTAMYLCATSRDIGNSPLHFGNGTRLTVT.

The J gene is TRBJ1-5, the V gene TRBV6-1; no definite D call. Trimming stripped 3 bases from V and 2 bases from J, with 23 bases between. The CDR3 totals 19 residues. Per germline, CDR1 MNHNS and CDR2 SASEGT. The CDR3 DNA is TGTGCCAGCAGTGAGATCTTAATGGCAGCGACTGGAGGCAATCAGCCCCAGCATTTT. Translated, it gives CASSEILMAATGGNQPQHF.

The chain couples TRBV19 to TRBJ2-1; 7 positions match TRBD2. Germline V gene lookup returns CDR1 LNHDA and CDR2 SQIVND (reference sequence). J gave up 7 bases and V 4 bases, and 10 bases lay outside the gene matches. The CDR3 covers 15 residues. The CDR3 protein is CASSTLMGGKNEQFF. As DNA, the CDR3 is TGTGCCAGTAGTACCCTAATGGGGGGGAAGAATGAGCAGTTCTTC. Complete variable domain (other parts from reference TRBV19 and TRBJ2-1): DGGITQSPKYLFRKEGQNVTLSCEQNLNHDAMYWYRQDPGQGLRLIYYSQIVNDFQKGDIAEGYSVSREKKESFPLTVTSAQKNPTAFYLCASSTLMGGKNEQFFGPGTRLTVL.

CDR3 in DNA: TGTGCCAGCAGCTTGGGGGCAGCGGGGGGTCCGGGCGCCGGGGAGCTGTTTTTT. This translates into CASSLGAAGGPGAGELFF. The chain carries TRBV5-4 and TRBJ2-2, with 9 bases that match TRBD2. The CDR3 is made up of 18 amino acids. The V and J ends lost 0 bases and 6 bases, in that order; junction bases with no gene match: 12. Germline assignment: CDR1 SGHNT and CDR2 YYREEE (reference sequence).

J is TRBJ1-1 and V is TRBV14; D is undetermined. V was clipped by 7 bases and J by 0 bases, with 18 bases between them. Germline V gene lookup returns CDR1 SGHDN and CDR2 FVKESK. The CDR3 totals 16 residues. CDR3 nucleotide sequence: TGTGCCAGCACTCGAGGCCCAGTCGCCATGAACACTGAAGCTTTCTTT. Protein sequence: CASTRGPVAMNTEAFF.

This chain links TRBV18 with TRBJ1-5, with 7 bases identical to TRBD1. From germline, CDR1 is KGHSH and CDR2 LQKENI. The CDR3 consists of 14 residues. With V trimmed by 2 bases and J by 4 bases, 2 bases remained unmatched. This CDR3 reads CASSPGTANQPQHF. Here the CDR3 DNA reads TGTGCCAGCTCACCAGGGACAGCAAATCAGCCCCAGCATTTT.

The chain joins TRBV2 to TRBJ1-1; D call uncertain. The germline V gene encodes CDR1 SNHLY and CDR2 FYNNEI. CDR3 length: 13 amino acids. Trimming pared 7 bases from V and 1 base from J, leaving 10 bases between. The DNA of the CDR3 is TGTGCCAGCAACGCCTGGGCGAACACTGAAGCTTTCTTT. Its translation is CASNAWANTEAFF.

V is TRBV7-3 and J is TRBJ2-1; tentatively, D is TRBD1 (5 bases). CDR1 and CDR2 from the germline V gene are SGHTA and FQGTGA. Trimming removed 2 bases at V and 11 bases at J, with 13 bases between. The CDR3 runs to 13 residues. CDR3 sequence: CASSLYLAGQQFF. The CDR3 DNA is TGTGCCAGCAGCTTATATCTGGCAGGGCAGCAGTTCTTC.

This sequence joins TRBV18 and TRBJ2-7; possible D gene TRBD1, 6 bases. The V end was cut by 3 bases, the J end by 7 bases, with 16 bases between. The CDR3 length is 14 residues. From germline, CDR1 is KGHSH and CDR2 LQKENI. CDR3 sequence reads: CASSPQGNYREQYF. The DNA of the CDR3 is TGTGCCAGCTCACCCCAGGGGAATTACCGGGAGCAGTACTTC. Full variable domain (missing parts from reference TRBV18 and TRBJ2-7): NAGVMQNPRHLVRRRGQEARLRCSPMKGHSHVYWYRQLPEEGLKFMVYLQKENIIDESGMPKERFSAEFPKEGPSILRIQQVVRGDSAAYFCASSPQGNYREQYFGPGTRLTVT.

This rearrangement joins TRBV3-1 (or the pseudogene TRBV3-2) to TRBJ2-1, with TRBD2 matching over 8 bases. V lost 8 bases and J lost 7; bases outside the gene matches: 10. The CDR3 contains 14 residues. Germline loops: CDR1 LGHDT, CDR2 YNNKEL (reference sequence). The CDR3 region is CASDISGGGNEQFF. The DNA for the CDR3 is TGTGCCAGCGACATCTCGGGAGGGGGAAATGAGCAGTTCTTC.

The rearrangement links TRBV6-2 or TRBV6-3 to TRBJ1-1, with 8 bases lining up with TRBD1. V was pared by 2 bases and J by 1 base, with 15 bases of the junction left unmatched. There are 19 residues in the CDR3. CDR1 and CDR2 from the germline V gene are MNHEY and SVGEGT. The CDR3 protein is CASSYTRTGRALPNTEAFF. CDR3 DNA sequence: TGTGCCAGCAGTTACACGAGGACAGGGAGGGCCCTACCGAACACTGAAGCTTTCTTT.

The chain combines TRBV4-1 with TRBJ2-5; 10 positions agree with TRBD2. V was clipped by 3 bases and J by 5 bases; unmatched bases: 6. CDR1 and CDR2 (germline): MGHRA, YSYEKL. CDR3 length: 15 residues. CDR3 amino acids: CASSQVGLASETQYF. For the CDR3, the DNA is TGCGCCAGCAGCCAGGTGGGACTAGCGTCGGAGACCCAGTACTTC.

The chain joins TRBV6-1 to TRBJ1-2, with TRBD1 identical over 7 bases. Losses at the gene ends were 3 bases for V and 5 bases for J; bases not matched to a gene: 6. The V gene's germline CDR1 is MNHNS and CDR2 SASEGT. The length of the CDR3 is 14 residues. The CDR3 spells CASSDIQGIYGYTF. As DNA, the CDR3 is TGTGCCAGCAGTGATATACAGGGGATTTATGGCTACACCTTC.

The chain recombines TRBV6-5 with TRBJ2-7; no definite D call. Looked up from germline, CDR1 is MNHEY and CDR2 is SVGAGI. The CDR3 is 13 residues long. V lost 2 bases and J 0 bases, leaving 5 bases between the germline ends. Here the CDR3 DNA reads TGTGCCAGCAGTTACAGGAGCTCCTACGAGCAGTACTTC. Amino acids: CASSYRSSYEQYF.